A single sample gave rise to the 26 T cell receptor beta chains below, sequenced in a study of tumor-infiltrating lymphocytes in primary liver carcinoma. Taking about 18-31 mg of unsorted bulk tissue, the authors co-extracted RNA and DNA. A primer in the constant region served to generate TCR beta cDNA from 500 to 600 ng of total RNA. Nested multiplex PCR, run for three rounds with slightly modified ARM-PCR, yielded TCR beta libraries. The first two PCR rounds used TRBV1-TRBV30 forward primers with a C-beta reverse primer, 9 to 10 cycles each. TCRdb independently ran MiXCR on the multiplex PCR reads; one entry per CDR3 protein. The sample shows approximately 80,000 distinct CDR3 sequences, 69% of them seen only once. What was sequenced was tumor-adjacent normal liver tissue. The receptors originated from a man between 40 and 49 years old with primary liver carcinoma and hepatitis B virus infection.

As to this clonotype: A junction boundary mismatches the germline segment, possibly from a read error. The V call is TRBV29-1, the J call TRBJ2-1; no reliable D call. This CDR3 has 10 residues. CDR1 is SQVTM, CDR2 ANQGSEA, per germline. CDR3 sequence: CSVLDNEQLF. The CDR3 coding sequence is TGCAGTGTTCTTGACAACGAGCAGCTCTTC.

Notes on this clonotype: Being one base from a much bigger clone, this may be a read error. The chain joins TRBV5-4 to TRBJ2-7, with TRBD1 matching over 9 bases. The CDR3 covers 15 residues. The V segment lost 4 bases and the J segment 5 bases; nucleotides outside the gene matches: 10. Germline V gene data show CDR1 as SGHNT and CDR2 as YYREEE (reference sequence). The CDR3: CASSPSGTGINEQYF. The CDR3 DNA is TGTGCCAGCAGCCCATCCGGGACAGGGATCAACGAGCAGTACTTC.

For this clonotype: A read error may explain this, as a much larger clone is one base away. The J gene is TRBJ1-1, the V gene TRBV13; no reliable D call. CDR3 length: 12 amino acids. Per the germline V gene, CDR1 is PRHDT and CDR2 is FYEKMQ (reference sequence). CDR3 in DNA: TGTGTCAGCAGCTTAGCCCGCACTGAAGCTTTCTTT. Amino acids: CVSSLARTEAFF.

The sample holds a few counts of this clonotype. One base away lies a much larger clone, so this may be a sequencing read error. J is TRBJ1-5 and V is TRBV28; D is uncertain. The length of the CDR3 is 15 residues. The V end was cut by 1 base, the J end by 0 bases, with 7 bases between. Germline CDR1 reads MDHEN; CDR2 reads SYDVKM. The DNA of the CDR3 is TGTGCCAGCAGTTTATTACAGTTTAGCAATCAGCCCCAGCATTTT. Residues: CASSLLQFSNQPQHF.

Turning to this clonotype: The germline gene is not matched at one end of the junction; a read error may be the cause. The V and J genes are TRBV11-2 and TRBJ2-1; possible D gene TRBD2, 6 bases. This CDR3 spans 14 amino acids. Germline CDR1 is SGHAT and CDR2 is FQNNGV. The chain's CDR3 is CASSVGGYYNEQIF. The CDR3 bases are TGTGCCAGCAGCGTGGGGGGATATTACAATGAGCAGATCTTC.

About this clonotype: This may come from a read error, since a much larger clone is one base off. The chain combines TRBV30 with TRBJ1-5; tentative D call: TRBD1 (5 bases). The CDR3 is made up of 13 amino acids. Germline V CDR1 and CDR2: GTSNPN, SVGIG (reference sequence). CDR3 bases: TGTGCCTGGAGTGAACAGGTGGATCAGCCCAAGCATTTT. It is translated as CAWSEQVDQPKHF.

In regard to this clonotype: A much bigger clone sits one base away, suggesting this may be a read error. The genes are TRBV7-9 and TRBJ1-2; 12 positions agree with TRBD1. This CDR3 has 14 amino acids. Germline loops: CDR1 SEHNR, CDR2 FQNEAQ (reference sequence). The CDR3 region is CTSSTGQGAYGYTF. CDR3 DNA: TGTACCAGCAGCACGGGACAGGGGGCCTATGGCTACACCTTC. Looking up the rest from reference TRBV7-9 and TRBJ1-2 gives the full variable domain: DTGVSQNPRHKITKRGQNVTFRCDPISEHNRLYWYRQTLGQGPEFLTYFQNEAQLEKSRLLSDRFSAERPKGSFSTLEIQRTEQGDSAMYLCTSSTGQGAYGYTFGSGTRLTVV.

This clonotype was counted only a few times. One junction end does not reproduce the germline sequence, and a read error may be involved. The chain uses TRBV11-2 and TRBJ2-3, with D unresolved. Germline-derived CDR1 and CDR2 are SGHAT and FQNNGV. The CDR3 length is 13 residues. The CDR3 loop reads CACSLDGWDTQYF. CDR3 DNA: TGTGCCTGCAGCTTAGATGGATGGGATACGCAGTATTTT.

Note on this clonotype: Given the absence of the conserved phenylalanine or tryptophan at the CDR3 end, a read error is likely. The chain uses TRBV6-2 or TRBV6-3 and TRBJ2-1, with D perhaps TRBD2 (5 bases). There are 14 residues in the CDR3. Germline assignment: CDR1 MNHEY and CDR2 SVGEGT. CDR3 nucleotides: TGTGCCAACAGTTGCGGGCCTTATAGCAGGGAGCAGTTCCTC. Amino acid sequence: CANSCGPYSREQFL.

CDR3: CAGTPGLERTDTQYF. As DNA, the CDR3 is TGTGCCGGCACCCCCGGACTAGAACGCACAGATACGCAGTATTTT. The chain has TRBV5-5 and TRBJ2-3; the match to TRBD2 covers 7 bases. CDR3 length: 15 residues. Germline V gene lookup returns CDR1 SGHKS and CDR2 YYEKEE (reference sequence). V was pared by 10 bases and J by 1 base, with 12 bases of the junction left unmatched.

The V gene is TRBV6-5, the J gene TRBJ2-7, with 12 nucleotides matching TRBD2. The germline V gene has CDR1 MNHEY and CDR2 SVGAGI. V shed 8 bases, J shed 2 bases, and the junction held 7 bases outside the gene matches. This CDR3 contains 15 residues. The CDR3 protein is CASDQTSGSTYEQYF. CDR3 nucleotides: TGTGCCAGCGATCAGACTAGCGGGAGCACCTACGAGCAGTACTTC.

This clonotype was counted only a few times. No conserved phenylalanine or tryptophan ends this CDR3, so it is likely a read error. The rearrangement joins TRBV6-1 to TRBJ1-1, with D perhaps matching TRBD1 (6 bases). Germline V lookup: CDR1 MNHNS, CDR2 SASEGT. This CDR3 region has 13 residues. This chain's CDR3 is CAGSEVRDTEAFI. CDR3 nucleotides: TGTGCCGGCAGTGAAGTCAGGGACACCGAAGCTTTCATT.

This clonotype is a singleton in its sample. The CDR3 ends on some other residue instead of the conserved phenylalanine or tryptophan, so this is likely a read error. V and J are TRBV7-8 and TRBJ2-4; 10 bases align to TRBD1. The CDR3 spans 17 residues. CDR1 and CDR2 from the germline V gene are SGHVS and FQNEAQ. Here the CDR3 DNA reads TGTACCAGCAGCCCTGAAACGGGACAGGGGGCCAAAAACATTCAGTACTTA. It yields the protein CTSSPETGQGAKNIQYL.

This clonotype was counted a single time. V gene TRBV6-5 combines with J gene TRBJ1-3; D uncertain. Trimming removed 9 bases from V and 2 bases from J, with 20 bases in between. This CDR3 is 16 amino acids long. CDR1 MNHEY and CDR2 SVGAGI come from the germline V gene. This CDR3 is CARNNTDPNPGNTIYF. The CDR3 bases are TGTGCCAGGAACAACACGGACCCCAACCCTGGAAACACCATATATTTT.

Remarks on this clonotype: This sequence may be a read error, since a much larger clone differs from it by one base. No conserved phenylalanine or tryptophan ends this CDR3, so it is likely a read error. The chain uses TRBV5-1 and TRBJ2-1, with 10 positions matching TRBD2. The V gene's germline CDR1 is SGHRS and CDR2 YFSETQ. Trimming took 3 bases from V and 2 from J; bases not matched to a gene: 2. The CDR3 length is 15 residues. In nucleotides, the CDR3 is TGCGCCAGCAGCTCAGGACTAGCGGCCTACAATGAGCAGTTCTTA. This encodes CASSSGLAAYNEQFL.

The V call is TRBV11-1, the J call TRBJ2-1; 7 positions agree with TRBD2. The V and J ends lost 1 base and 9 bases, in that order; junction bases with no gene match: 9. Germline CDR1 is SGHAT and CDR2 is FQDESV (reference sequence). This CDR3 has 15 residues. The DNA for the CDR3 is TGTGCCAGCAGCTTAGTGGCTAGCGGTACTTGTGAGCAGTTCTTC. This codes for CASSLVASGTCEQFF.

On this clonotype itself: The conserved phenylalanine or tryptophan is not found at the CDR3 terminus, so this likely reflects a read error. V usage is TRBV4-2 and J usage is TRBJ1-1; D remains unclear. The germline CDR1 and CDR2 sequences are LGHNA and YNFKEQ. Trimming took off 0 bases at V and 0 bases at J, with 5 bases between the two ends. There are 14 residues in the CDR3. The CDR3 protein is CASSQDPMNTEAFV. The DNA for the CDR3 is TGTGCCAGCAGCCAAGATCCCATGAACACTGAAGCTTTCGTT.

By proportion, this clonotype is medium-sized (0.01 to 0.1%). DNA for the CDR3: TGTGCCAGCAGCTTAATTCTAGTTCAGGGGGTATGGGGCGAGCAGTACTTC. Protein: CASSLILVQGVWGEQYF. The genes are TRBV11-2 and TRBJ2-7; 7 positions match TRBD1. Trimming removed 2 bases from V and 6 bases from J; junction bases left unmatched: 16. Per the germline V gene, CDR1 is SGHAT and CDR2 is FQNNGV. The CDR3 is 17 residues long.

Regarding this clonotype: The CDR3 does not end in the conserved phenylalanine or tryptophan, so this is likely a read error. The rearrangement links TRBV24-1 to TRBJ2-1; D is unclear. The CDR3 contains 11 residues. CDR1 and CDR2 (germline): KGHDR, SFDVKD. The CDR3 DNA reads as TGTGTCACCACTTGGGGTGGGGAGCAGTTCTAC. Translating gives CVTTWGGEQFY.

A remark on this clonotype: This may come from a read error, since a much larger clone is one base off. This chain uses TRBV24-1 with TRBJ2-5; D might be TRBD1 (6 bases). V lost 2 bases and J 4 bases, leaving 13 bases between the germline ends. CDR1 is KGHDR and CDR2 is SFDVKD in the germline V gene. There are 15 residues in the CDR3. The CDR3 nucleotides are TGTGCCACCAGTGATTCCACAGGGTGGGGAGAGACCCAGTACTTC. It is translated as CATSDSTGWGETQYF.

Turning to this clonotype: The junction does not match germline at one end; this may be a read error. The CDR3 reads CASSFTTGDLFF. CDR3 coding DNA: TGTGCCAGCAGCTTTACGACCGGGGACCTGTTTTTT. The J gene is TRBJ2-2, the V gene TRBV7-9; the D call may be TRBD1 or TRBD2 (5 bases each). The CDR3 is 12 residues long. Germline CDR1 reads SEHNR; CDR2 reads FQNEAQ (reference sequence).

The chain is built from TRBV11-1 and TRBJ2-7; TRBD2 might be the D (5 bases). This CDR3 has 17 amino acids. Germline V gene data show CDR1 as SGHAT and CDR2 as FQDESV (reference sequence). V was pared by 1 base and J by 0 bases, with 16 bases between. Here the CDR3 reads CASSLGPAGDGSYEQYF. DNA of the CDR3: TGTGCCAGCAGCTTAGGGCCGGCGGGTGATGGCTCCTACGAGCAGTACTTC. Full variable domain (outside the CDR3, taken from reference TRBV11-1 and TRBJ2-7): EAEVAQSPRYKITEKSQAVAFWCDPISGHATLYWYRQILGQGPELLVQFQDESVVDDSQLPKDRFSAERLKGVDSTLKIQPAELGDSAMYLCASSLGPAGDGSYEQYFGPGTRLTVT.

As concerns this clonotype: The germline gene is not matched at one end of the junction; a read error may be the cause. V usage is TRBV6-2 or TRBV6-3 and J usage is TRBJ2-7; 10 bases map to TRBD2. CDR3 length equals 15 residues. Per germline, CDR1 MNHEY and CDR2 SVGEGT. The CDR3 loop is CASRTIAGGSCEQYF. The DNA for the CDR3 is TGTGCCAGCAGGACCATAGCGGGAGGCTCCTGCGAGCAGTACTTC.

Comments on this clonotype: The junction and the germline gene differ at one end; a read error may be behind it. V usage is TRBV11-2 and J usage is TRBJ2-3; tentatively, D is TRBD2 (8 bases). The CDR3 extends over 17 amino acids. Germline lookup yields CDR1 SGHAT and CDR2 FQNNGV. The CDR3 nucleotides are TGTGCCGGCAGCTTAGGCAGGGGGACTAGACCTCCAGGTACCCAGTATTTT. Protein product: CAGSLGRGTRPPGTQYF.

Worth noting for this clonotype: Sequence at one end of the junction differs from germline and may be a read error. The chain carries TRBV6-1 and TRBJ1-2; TRBD1 matches 7 bases. The germline CDR1 and CDR2 sequences are MNHNS and SASEGT. This CDR3 comprises 13 residues. CDR3 in amino acids: CAVRQGLTGGCTF. For the CDR3, the DNA is TGTGCCGTTCGACAGGGTTTGACCGGGGGCTGCACCTTC.

Of note for this clonotype: Germline is not matched at one junction end, which may reflect a read error. This chain connects TRBV4-3 to TRBJ2-2; D possibly corresponds to TRBD1 (6 bases). Germline V lookup: CDR1 LGHNA, CDR2 YSLEER. This CDR3 has 16 amino acids. The DNA of the CDR3 is TGCGCCAGCAGCCAAGATAAGGGAACGAGCGCAGGGGAGCTGTTATTT. Translation gives CASSQDKGTSAGELLF.